This entry features one T cell receptor (beta chain) sequence. Antigen: not known. This entry is derived from a study of long-term antiretroviral therapy in people with HIV. The overall study: Some samples came about a decade before the 2015 immediate-ART recommendation, and these were the earliest. General observations from the study: The study lacked data on ART adherence, viral resistance or therapy changes. Repertoire dominance by clones expanded before ART was seen at all time points.

The V gene's germline CDR1 is SGHDN and CDR2 FVKESK. The CDR3 is made up of 15 amino acids. V lost 4 bases, J lost 2 bases, and 9 bases lay in between. At the survey level, the v3.0 immunoSEQ assay was run. Sequencing used immunoSEQ multiplex PCR; TCRdb keeps in-frame clones, though not all of them. The table includes more than 20,000 clones, around 77% detected once. It was in the United States that all participants with HIV were treated. The sample consisted of unsorted PBMCs, taken less than 1.8 years before starting antiretroviral therapy. The receptor's source is a woman between 35 and 50 years old with HIV. This chain uses TRBV14 with TRBJ2-6; D not resolved. This CDR3 reads CASSRRIAGANVLTF. CDR3 in DNA: TGTGCCAGCAGCCGCAGGATAGCTGGGGCCAACGTCCTGACTTTC.